These 5 T cell receptor beta chains were sequenced from one sample in a study of technical replicates of blood from a handful of donors (dated by TCRdb to about 2017). The method behind the library was the immunoSEQ multiplex PCR assay. TCRdb retrieved this table from immuneACCESS and kept in-frame rearrangements only. Not all clones are present; in checked studies, unresolved V genes account for under half, and no reason is known for the remainder. This sample holds roughly 68,000 clones; less than 98% were observed only once. About 0.28% of the sample rests with the top ten. Sequencing input: T cells isolated from PBMCs. Every receptor here comes from a human donor in good health.

This clone was counted only a few times. The rearrangement uses TRBV25-1 and TRBJ1-1; no clear D. Looked up from germline, CDR1 is MGHDK and CDR2 is SYGVNS. The CDR3 runs 15 residues. V was cut by 1 base and J by 1 base, with 10 bases left in between. CDR3 sequence (DNA): TGTGCCAGCAGTGAATCCCCAAACTCGAACACTGAAGCTTTCTTT. Translating it yields CASSESPNSNTEAFF. The full variable domain, rest sourced from reference TRBV25-1 and TRBJ1-1, is EADIYQTPRYLVIGTGKKITLECSQTMGHDKMYWYQQDPGMELHLIHYSYGVNSTEKGDLSSESTVSRIRTEHFPLTLESARPSHTSQYLCASSESPNSNTEAFFGQGTRLTVV.

The chain couples TRBV6-5 to TRBJ2-2, with D perhaps TRBD2 (5 bases). V lost 7 bases to trimming and J lost 6 bases, with 6 bases between them. Germline V gene lookup returns CDR1 MNHEY and CDR2 SVGAGI. CDR3 length: 11 residues. The CDR3 is CASMRAGELFF. The CDR3 DNA reads as TGTGCCAGCATGCGGGCCGGGGAGCTGTTTTTT.

The J gene is TRBJ2-5, the V gene TRBV6-5, with 9 bases identical to TRBD2. V lost 7 bases to trimming and J lost 2 bases; unmatched junction nucleotides: 8. The CDR3 is 15 amino acids. Germline V gives CDR1 MNHEY, CDR2 SVGAGI. The CDR3 bases are TGTGCCAGCACCCAGACTAGCGGACTGCAAGAGACCCAGTACTTC. It is translated as CASTQTSGLQETQYF.

This clone was counted a single time. V is TRBV27 and J is TRBJ2-1; perhaps TRBD2 as D (6 bases). V lost 6 bases and J 7 bases, leaving 13 bases between the germline ends. In germline, CDR1 is MNHEY, CDR2 SMNVEV (reference sequence). CDR3 length: 13 residues. DNA for the CDR3: TGTGCCAGCAGGGAAGCGGGCCGAAATGAGCAGTTCTTC. As protein: CASREAGRNEQFF.

This chain connects TRBV5-1 to TRBJ2-3; a weak D match, TRBD1 (5 bases). CDR3 length: 16 residues. Trimming left V 2 bases short and J 6 bases short, with 19 bases between. The V gene's germline CDR1 is SGHRS and CDR2 YFSETQ. The CDR3 DNA sequence: TGCGCCAGCAGCTTCGACACAGGAAGGCAAGGGGATACGCAGTATTTT. This encodes CASSFDTGRQGDTQYF.